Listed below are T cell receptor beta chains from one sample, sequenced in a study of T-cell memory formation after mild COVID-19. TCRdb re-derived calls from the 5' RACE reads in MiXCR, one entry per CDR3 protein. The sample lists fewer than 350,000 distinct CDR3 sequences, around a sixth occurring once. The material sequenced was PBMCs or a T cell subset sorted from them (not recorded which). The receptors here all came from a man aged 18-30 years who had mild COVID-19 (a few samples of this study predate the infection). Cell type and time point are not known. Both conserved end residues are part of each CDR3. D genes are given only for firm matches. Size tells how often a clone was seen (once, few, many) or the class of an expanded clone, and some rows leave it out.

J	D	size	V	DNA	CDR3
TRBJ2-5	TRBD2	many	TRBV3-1	TGTGCCAGCAGCCTTGGCGGGTGGACTAGCGGGCGTGAACAAGAGACCCAGTACTTC	CASSLGGWTSGREQETQYF
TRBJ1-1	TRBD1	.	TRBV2	TGTGCCAGCAGCAGACAGGGACGGGCTTTCTTT	CASSRQGRAFF
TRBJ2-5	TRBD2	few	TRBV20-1	TGCAGTGCTAGAGATGAGGCAGCGGGACCCCTCCCCCAAGAGACCCAGTACTTC	CSARDEAAGPLPQETQYF
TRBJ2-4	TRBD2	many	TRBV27	TGTGCCAGCAGCCACCTAGCGGGGGCGAACAAAAACATTCAGTACTTC	CASSHLAGANKNIQYF
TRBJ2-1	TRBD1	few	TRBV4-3	TGCGCCAGCAGCCAAGTTTCAGGGGGCCGTGTGTTCTTC	CASSQVSGGRVFF
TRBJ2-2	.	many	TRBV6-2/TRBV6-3	TGTGCCAGCAGTTCGGGACTGAACACCGGGGAGCTGTTTTTT	CASSSGLNTGELFF
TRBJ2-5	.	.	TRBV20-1	TGCAGTGCTAGAGATCAGGAGACCCAGTACTTC	CSARDQETQYF
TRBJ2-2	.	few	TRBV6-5	TGTGCCAGCAAAGGTTTTTCGGGTTACGGGGAGCTGTTTTTT	CASKGFSGYGELFF
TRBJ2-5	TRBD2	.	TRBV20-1	TGCAGTGCTAGAGACAGCGGGGGGCCGGTAGAGACCCAGTACTTC	CSARDSGGPVETQYF
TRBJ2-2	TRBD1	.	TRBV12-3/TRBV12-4	TGTGCCAGCAGGATACAGGGGGCCGGCGGGGAGCTGTTTTTT	CASRIQGAGGELFF
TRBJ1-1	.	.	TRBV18	TGTGCCAGCTCACTGAGGTCCCCCGGCCAGAACACTGAAGCTTTCTTT	CASSLRSPGQNTEAFF
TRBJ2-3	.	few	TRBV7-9	TGTGCCAGCAGCGGCGGGCCGACACCTGATACGCAGTATTTT	CASSGGPTPDTQYF
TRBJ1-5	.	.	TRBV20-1	TGCAGTGCTAGTGGTGGTGAGCAGCCCCAGCATTTT	CSASGGEQPQHF
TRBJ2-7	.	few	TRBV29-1	TGCAGCGTCAACCCGGGGGCGAACTACGAGCAGTACTTC	CSVNPGANYEQYF
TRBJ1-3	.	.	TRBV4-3	TGCGCCAGCAGCCAAGATCGGGAGCTTAGGGGAAACACCATATATTTT	CASSQDRELRGNTIYF
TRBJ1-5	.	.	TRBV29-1	TGCAGCGCAAGGACGGATGGCAATCAGCCCCAGCATTTT	CSARTDGNQPQHF
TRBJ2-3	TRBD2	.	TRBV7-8	TGTGCCAGCAGCCCGGGGGTGGTAGCGGGGGCAAGAGGTACAGATACGCAGTATTTT	CASSPGVVAGARGTDTQYF
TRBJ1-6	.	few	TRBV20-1	TGCAGTGCTGGGGGGCCCAGTCAGGATTCACCCCTCCACTTT	CSAGGPSQDSPLHF
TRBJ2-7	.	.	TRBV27	TGTGCCAGCAGTTTATGGGGGGCAGGGGCTAGTTCCGAGCAGTACTTC	CASSLWGAGASSEQYF
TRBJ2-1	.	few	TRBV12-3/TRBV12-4	TGTGCCAGCAGTCGATGGACCGATGGGAATGAGCAGTTCTTC	CASSRWTDGNEQFF
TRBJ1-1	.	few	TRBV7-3	TGTGCCAGCAGCTCCTTAGGGAACACTGAAGCTTTCTTT	CASSSLGNTEAFF
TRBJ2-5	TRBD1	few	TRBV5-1	TGCGCCAGCAGCTTTACCGGGACAGGGCCTATCCAAGAGACCCAGTACTTC	CASSFTGTGPIQETQYF
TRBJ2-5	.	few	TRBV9	TGTGCCAGCAGCGGCGGGGTGACGTACCAAGAGACCCAGTACTTC	CASSGGVTYQETQYF
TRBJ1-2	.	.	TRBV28	TGTGCCAGCAGCCAGGGGCCCCCGTTCTATGGCTACACCTTC	CASSQGPPFYGYTF
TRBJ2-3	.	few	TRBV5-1	TGCGCCAGCAGCTTTGCCCAGGGGTCCACAGATACGCAGTATTTT	CASSFAQGSTDTQYF
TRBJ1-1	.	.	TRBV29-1	TGCAGCGTTAACGGGGTAGGGGGAACTGAAGCTTTCTTT	CSVNGVGGTEAFF
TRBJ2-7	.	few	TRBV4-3	TGCGCCAGCAGCCAGCTAGCTACGAGCTCCTACGAGCAGTACTTC	CASSQLATSSYEQYF
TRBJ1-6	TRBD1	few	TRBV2	TGTGCCAGCAGCGCTCCGGGACAGTCGAGGAATTCACCCCTCCACTTT	CASSAPGQSRNSPLHF